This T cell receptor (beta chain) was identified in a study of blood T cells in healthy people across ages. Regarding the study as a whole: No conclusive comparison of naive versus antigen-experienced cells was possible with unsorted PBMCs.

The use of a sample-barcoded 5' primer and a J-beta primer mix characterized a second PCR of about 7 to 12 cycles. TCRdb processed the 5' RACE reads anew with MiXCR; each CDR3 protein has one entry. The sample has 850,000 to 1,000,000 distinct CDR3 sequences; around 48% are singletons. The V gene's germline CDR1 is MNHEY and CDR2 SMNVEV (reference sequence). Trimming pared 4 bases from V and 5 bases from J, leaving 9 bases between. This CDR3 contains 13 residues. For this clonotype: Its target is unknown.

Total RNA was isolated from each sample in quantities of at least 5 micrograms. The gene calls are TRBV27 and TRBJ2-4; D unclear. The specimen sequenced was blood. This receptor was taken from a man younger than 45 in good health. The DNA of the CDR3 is TGTGCCAGCAGTTCCGAGAACCAAAACATTCAGTACTTC. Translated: CASSSENQNIQYF.